This TCR beta chain was obtained from a study of a mutant IDH1 vaccine in newly diagnosed glioma. Study in general: The treated group averaged about 39 years old and was about 60% male, approximately 40% female. General study results and limits: Immune responses arising from the vaccine appeared in about 93% of patients. Seemingly, pseudoprogression had no relation to changes in the top peripheral T cell clonotypes.

The protocol was immunoSEQ multiplex PCR, while the TCRdb copy is restricted to in-frame clones and leaves out a portion. The profile shows over 15,000 clones, 95% to 96% of them singletons. This clone was seen a few times. Antigen unknown. Time point reported: baseline, week 1 (first vaccination visit). Sample treatment: pre-vaccination baseline after standard-of-care therapy. Donors harbored newly found WHO grade 3 or 4 IDH1-mutant, ATRX-lost astrocytomas. The germline V gene has CDR1 SGHTS and CDR2 YDEGEE. After removal of 7 bases from V and 0 bases from J, the junction contained 4 bases not matched to a gene. The CDR3 is made up of 14 amino acids.

The material sequenced was peripheral blood mononuclear cells (PBMCs), taken from a glioma patient treated with radiotherapy, temozolomide or both. The chain joins TRBV5-8 to TRBJ2-1; 7 positions agree with TRBD1. This TCR was recovered from a woman aged 18-29 years with glioma. Some clones in this sample may be carry-over from other donors' samples. In DNA form, the CDR3 reads TGTGCCAGCCAGGACAGGAGCTCCTACAATGAGCAGTTCTTC. Its protein product is CASQDRSSYNEQFF.